A single sample gave rise to the 22 T cell receptor beta chains below, sequenced in a study of cytomegalovirus exposure and HLA in healthy donors. A multiplex PCR was run with 60 Vbeta primers and 13 Jbeta primers. Method: immunoSEQ multiplex PCR; TCRdb's copy keeps in-frame clones and lacks some. This sample has approximately 100,000 clones; about 77% occur once, and the top ten carry 4.5% to 5%. Material for sequencing was PBMCs. These receptors were collected from a woman between 40 and 55 years old in good health and CMV-seronegative.

The V call is TRBV2, the J call TRBJ1-6, with D maybe TRBD1 (5 bases). The CDR3 sequence is 13 residues long. Germline CDR1 SNHLY, CDR2 FYNNEI. The V gene lost 2 bases and the J gene lost 7 bases, with 6 bases spanning the gap. The CDR3 spells CASSERQNSPLHF. The CDR3 coding sequence is TGTGCCAGCAGTGAAAGACAGAATTCACCCCTCCACTTT. Drawing the rest from reference TRBV2 and TRBJ1-6, the complete variable domain is EPEVTQTPSHQVTQMGQEVILRCVPISNHLYFYWYRQILGQKVEFLVSFYNNEISEKSEIFDDQFSVERPDGSNFTLKIRSTKLEDSAMYFCASSERQNSPLHFGNGTRLTVT.

This rearrangement joins TRBV7-2 to TRBJ2-3; tentatively, D is TRBD1 (6 bases). The CDR3 runs to 14 residues. Germline V CDR1 and CDR2: SGHTA, FQGNSA. Trimming stripped 1 base from V and 3 bases from J, with 8 bases between. CDR3 in DNA: TGTGCCAGCAGCTTAGTTAGGGGGACAGATACGCAGTATTTT. This translates into CASSLVRGTDTQYF.

The chain carries TRBV19 and TRBJ2-7; D is perhaps TRBD2 (5 bases). The ends were cut back, 1 base at V and 4 bases at J, with 11 bases in the middle. This CDR3 is built from 14 residues. Germline CDR1 is LNHDA and CDR2 is SQIVND (reference sequence). The CDR3 DNA sequence: TGTGCCAGTAGTATAGGGACTCCCGTGTACGAGCAGTACTTC. Translating it yields CASSIGTPVYEQYF.

The chain couples TRBV4-3 to TRBJ2-6, with 7 bases aligning to TRBD1. Germline CDR1 and CDR2: LGHNA and YSLEER. CDR3 length: 17 residues. J was trimmed by 0 bases and V by 2 bases; bases with no gene match: 4. The CDR3 DNA reads TGCGCCAGCAGCCAAACGACAGGGTTCTCTGGGGCCAACGTCCTGACTTTC. This codes for CASSQTTGFSGANVLTF.

The gene calls are TRBV7-9 and TRBJ1-1; 10 bases agree with TRBD1. The CDR3 sequence is 14 residues long. Germline trimming cut 7 bases from V and 5 bases from J; bases unmatched to any gene: 7. Germline lookup yields CDR1 SEHNR and CDR2 FQNEAQ (reference sequence). This CDR3 is CASTDRGPGTEAFF. In DNA form, the CDR3 reads TGTGCCAGCACCGACAGGGGGCCGGGAACTGAAGCTTTCTTT.

The chain carries TRBV5-4 and TRBJ1-4; 11 positions agree with TRBD1. The ends lost 3 bases at V and 10 bases at J; junction bases unmatched: 5. This CDR3 is built from 14 residues. Germline lookup yields CDR1 SGHNT and CDR2 YYREEE (reference sequence). The CDR3 region has the DNA TGTGCCAGCAGCTCCCCGGGACAGGGGGGAAAACTGTTTTTT. This sequence encodes CASSSPGQGGKLFF.

The genes are TRBV7-2 and TRBJ2-7; 10 positions agree with TRBD1. CDR1 is SGHTA, CDR2 FQGNSA, per germline. The junction had 7 bases not matched to a gene; V was cut back by 6 bases and J by 5 bases. CDR3 length: 14 residues. CDR3: CASSRTGGSNEQYF. The CDR3 coding sequence is TGTGCCAGCAGTCGGACAGGGGGTAGCAACGAGCAGTACTTC.

The chain carries TRBV30 and TRBJ2-5, with D perhaps matching TRBD2 (7 bases). This CDR3 is built from 14 residues. Germline V gives CDR1 GTSNPN, CDR2 SVGIG (reference sequence). The V gene lost 4 bases and the J gene lost 0 bases, with 12 bases spanning the gap. This CDR3 is CAWNRGGYQETQYF. In DNA, the CDR3 is TGTGCCTGGAATAGGGGGGGCTACCAAGAGACCCAGTACTTC.

This chain uses TRBV2 with TRBJ2-1, with TRBD2 matching over 9 bases. CDR1 SNHLY and CDR2 FYNNEI come from the germline V gene. The CDR3 runs to 17 residues. The V gene end was trimmed by 1 base and the J gene end by 4 bases; junction bases not matched to a gene: 8. The CDR3 bases are TGTGCCAGCAGTGAAGGCCCTGCGGGGGGGGATTACAATGAGCAGTTCTTC. As protein: CASSEGPAGGDYNEQFF.

V gene TRBV19 combines with J gene TRBJ1-1; no definite D call. Trimming left V 3 bases short and J 0 bases short, with 5 bases between. Germline CDR1 LNHDA, CDR2 SQIVND (reference sequence). The CDR3 has 13 residues. The CDR3 DNA is TGTGCCAGTAGTATTTCTATGAACACTGAAGCTTTCTTT. Protein: CASSISMNTEAFF.

The chain joins TRBV7-9 to TRBJ1-2; 10 nucleotides align to TRBD1. With 8 bases clipped from V and 0 bases from J, the junction kept 6 bases outside the gene matches. CDR3 size: 15 residues. CDR1 and CDR2 from the germline V gene are SEHNR and FQNEAQ (reference sequence). CDR3 DNA: TGTGCCAGCGTGAAGGGACAGGGGACTAACTATGGCTACACCTTC. Protein product: CASVKGQGTNYGYTF.

The genes are TRBV2 and TRBJ2-5; D possibly corresponds to TRBD2 (6 bases). Germline assignment: CDR1 SNHLY and CDR2 FYNNEI. Trimming took off 2 bases at V and 5 bases at J, with 6 bases between the two ends. This CDR3 is 12 amino acids long. CDR3 DNA: TGTGCCAGCAGTGAACTAGCGGAGACCCAGTACTTC. It yields the protein CASSELAETQYF.

This clone was observed a few times. This chain links TRBV10-3 with TRBJ2-7; the match to TRBD1 covers 7 bases. CDR1 is ENHRY, CDR2 SYGVKD, per germline. V dropped 4 bases and J dropped 3; count of bases not matched to a gene: 9. The CDR3 is made up of 15 amino acids. CDR3 region: CAISGSDRAIYEQYF. The CDR3 DNA is TGTGCCATCAGTGGGAGTGACAGGGCTATCTACGAGCAGTACTTC.

The rearrangement links TRBV5-4 to TRBJ2-3; D may be TRBD1 (6 bases). CDR3 length: 15 amino acids. Deletions cut 0 bases from V and 0 bases from J, with 8 bases between. Germline CDR1 and CDR2: SGHNT and YYREEE (reference sequence). The CDR3, as DNA: TGTGCCAGCAGCTTGGGAGGACAGAGCACAGATACGCAGTATTTT. Translated, it gives CASSLGGQSTDTQYF. Full variable domain (missing parts from reference TRBV5-4 and TRBJ2-3): ETGVTQSPTHLIKTRGQQVTLRCSSQSGHNTVSWYQQALGQGPQFIFQYYREEENGRGNFPPRFSGLQFPNYSSELNVNALELDDSALYLCASSLGGQSTDTQYFGPGTRLTVL.

V gene TRBV7-8 combines with J gene TRBJ2-1; perhaps TRBD1 as D (5 bases). The germline gives CDR1 SGHVS, CDR2 FQNEAQ. The CDR3 consists of 15 residues. Deletions cut 1 base from V and 9 bases from J, with 16 bases between. The DNA of the CDR3 is TGTGCCAGCAGCTTAGTTCGGCTGGGGCTGGGTGAGCAGTTCTTC. Its protein is CASSLVRLGLGEQFF.

V is TRBV12-5 and J is TRBJ1-4, with D possibly TRBD1 on 6 matching bases. The CDR3 has 11 residues. Per germline, CDR1 LGHNT and CDR2 FRNRAP. V lost 5 bases to trimming and J lost 10 bases, with 8 bases between them. The CDR3 DNA follows: TGTGCTAGTGGTGGACAGCGAAAACTGTTTTTT. This encodes CASGGQRKLFF. The complete variable domain, with remaining parts taken from reference TRBV12-5 and TRBJ1-4, reads DARVTQTPRHKVTEMGQEVTMRCQPILGHNTVFWYRQTMMQGLELLAYFRNRAPLDDSGMPKDRFSAEMPDATLATLKIQPSEPRDSAVYFCASGGQRKLFFGSGTQLSVL.

The V gene is TRBV11-1, the J gene TRBJ1-3, with 7 nucleotides matching TRBD1. Germline CDR1 SGHAT, CDR2 FQDESV (reference sequence). V dropped 5 bases and J dropped 3; count of bases not matched to a gene: 4. There are 14 residues in the CDR3. DNA for the CDR3: TGTGCCAGCAGCCCACAGGGGCTTGGAAACACCATATATTTT. Translation gives CASSPQGLGNTIYF.

The J gene is TRBJ2-3, the V gene TRBV7-6, with D tentatively TRBD2 (5 bases). The CDR3 contains 19 residues. Trimming removed 8 bases at V and 4 bases at J, with 31 bases between. Germline V gives CDR1 SGHVS, CDR2 FNYEAQ. For the CDR3, the DNA is TGTGCCAGCTCGGGTGCACCACCATCCAAGGAGGTTTCACCAGATACGCAGTATTTT. Its translation: CASSGAPPSKEVSPDTQYF.

This clone was observed once. CDR3 region: CASNKGAHTDTQYF. The CDR3 DNA follows: TGTGCCAGTAATAAGGGGGCGCACACAGATACGCAGTATTTT. The rearrangement joins TRBV19 to TRBJ2-3; TRBD1 aligns across 7 bases. The CDR3 length is 14 residues. Germline-derived CDR1 and CDR2 are LNHDA and SQIVND (reference sequence). J gave up 2 bases and V 7 bases, and 6 bases lay outside the gene matches. Using reference TRBV19 and TRBJ2-3 for the parts outside the CDR3, the full variable domain is DGGITQSPKYLFRKEGQNVTLSCEQNLNHDAMYWYRQDPGQGLRLIYYSQIVNDFQKGDIAEGYSVSREKKESFPLTVTSAQKNPTAFYLCASNKGAHTDTQYFGPGTRLTVL.

V is TRBV7-8 and J is TRBJ2-7; D might be TRBD2 (6 bases). Germline V lookup: CDR1 SGHVS, CDR2 FQNEAQ. Deletions cut 4 bases from V and 2 bases from J, with 9 bases between. The CDR3 has 13 residues. The CDR3 DNA reads as TGTGCCAGCAGCTCCCGGGAGACCTACGAGCAGTACTTC. Amino acids: CASSSRETYEQYF.

Only a few counts were recorded for this clone. The chain joins TRBV10-3 to TRBJ1-5, with 7 bases fitting TRBD1. CDR1 ENHRY and CDR2 SYGVKD come from the germline V gene. The trim removed 6 bases at V and 4 bases at J, leaving 3 bases unmatched. The CDR3 totals 13 residues. Here the CDR3 DNA reads TGTGCCATCAGACGACAGGGAAATCAGCCCCAGCATTTT. Its translation: CAIRRQGNQPQHF.

The chain combines TRBV2 with TRBJ2-2; 8 nucleotides align to TRBD1. The CDR3 has 15 residues. The V and J ends lost 6 bases and 0 bases, in that order; junction bases with no gene match: 3. CDR1 is SNHLY and CDR2 is FYNNEI in the germline V gene. The CDR3 DNA is TGTGCCAGCAGCACGGGACAGGCGAACACCGGGGAGCTGTTTTTT. Protein: CASSTGQANTGELFF.